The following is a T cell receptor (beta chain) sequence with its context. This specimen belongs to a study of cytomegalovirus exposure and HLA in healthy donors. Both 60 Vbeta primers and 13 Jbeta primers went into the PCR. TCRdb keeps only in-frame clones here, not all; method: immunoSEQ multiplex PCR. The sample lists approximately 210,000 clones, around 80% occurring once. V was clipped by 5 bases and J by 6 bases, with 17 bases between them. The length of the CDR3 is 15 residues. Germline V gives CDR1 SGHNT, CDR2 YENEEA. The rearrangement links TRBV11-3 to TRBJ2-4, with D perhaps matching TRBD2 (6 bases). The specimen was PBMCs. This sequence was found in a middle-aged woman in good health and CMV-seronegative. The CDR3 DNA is TGTGCCAGCAGCCCCCGGAGGGGTGGGGGAAACATTCAGTACTTC. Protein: CASSPRRGGGNIQYF.